This record looks at one T cell receptor beta chain sequence and its context. Its specific antigen is unknown. Nothing much larger sits one base from this clone, and base qualities are not available. The CDR3 spans 12 residues, from the cysteine through the phenylalanine. Just the 36-base CDR3 DNA is kept, in frame starting at base 1. CDR1 is given as SNHLY and CDR2 as FYNNEI, both from the germline V gene. V is shortened by 6 bases, J by 1 base, and the region joining them spans 6 bases. TCRbeta CDR3 regions were amplified from genomic DNA using the immunoSEQ Assay, a bias-controlled multiplex PCR. On the authors' methods: The number of nucleated cells in each sample was estimated by amplification of reference gene primers within the assay. To quantify the absolute abundance of each unique TCRbeta CDR3 rearrangement, sequence reads were collapsed and filtered. Productive Simpson clonality was computed per sample as the square root of Simpson's diversity index over productive rearrangements. In its TCRdb copy, this immuneACCESS table keeps in-frame sequences only and misses some clones. Where compared with another copy, unresolved V genes explain less than half of these, and the others have no known cause. That table supplies the V and J calls and clone size; D and trimming were determined from the DNA. This sample holds over 130,000 clones; about 90% were observed only once. Approximately 10% of the sample lies in the top ten.

Whole blood was collected in K2EDTA tubes by collaborating institutions according to the institutions' own protocols. For TCRbeta analysis, collaborator samples were shipped as frozen whole blood, as isolated PBMCs, or as DNA extracted from either sample type. These data are taken from a study of blood T cell repertoires in COVID-19 (TCRdb year 2020). A note on the overall study: Collaborator samples came from the United States, Italy and Spain and covered acute and convalescent phases of COVID-19. The prospective study material was composed of cDNA or gDNA derived from T cells, B-cell-depleted T cells, or PBMCs. The dataset comprised deeply sampled blood TCRbeta repertoires from subjects exposed to, actively infected with, or recovered from COVID-19. The repertoires were released in a freely available public database intended as a resource for research on the immune response to SARS-CoV-2. Samples were obtained from the ongoing ImmuneRACE study (first 160 participants) and from over 1,000 subjects provided by 6 global collaborators. Nearly every sample came with metadata listing a de-identified subject ID, COVID-19 status, age in years and sex. HLA class I and class II types, where available, came from metadata supplied by the sample provider rather than from assay-based typing. On the study overall, not on this receptor specifically: The amount of clinical and demographic metadata varied by source and participant and was provided uncurated.

The TCR sequence derives from a woman of 80 years or more with acute or convalescent COVID-19. The sample was peripheral blood. The rearrangement combines TRBV2 with TRBJ1-1; the D gene cannot be named for sure. CDR3 reads: CASRRSNTEAFF. The bases read TGTGCCAGCAGGCGGTCGAACACTGAAGCTTTCTTT. The entire variable domain, with the stretches around the CDR3 drawn from the reference TRBV2 and TRBJ1-1 proteins, is EPEVTQTPSHQVTQMGQEVILRCVPISNHLYFYWYRQILGQKVEFLVSFYNNEISEKSEIFDDQFSVERPDGSNFTLKIRSTKLEDSAMYFCASRRSNTEAFFGQGTRLTVV.